This T cell receptor beta chain was sequenced for a study of blood T cells in healthy people across ages. Notes on the study in general: When set beside aged donors, long-lived donors presented more naive CD4+ cells and higher diversity.

Drawn from each donor were roughly 10 milliliters of peripheral blood. Isolation of PBMCs gave at least 6.5 million cells per sample. Unmatched junction bases numbered 6, after V lost 2 bases and J lost 3 bases. CDR1 and CDR2 from the germline V gene are KGHDR and SFDVKD. The CDR3 contains 16 residues. Details on this clonotype: The antigen remains unidentified.

Primed by a sample-barcoded 5' primer and a J-beta primer mix, a second PCR proceeded for about 7 to 11 cycles. TCRdb recomputed calls from the 5' RACE reads with MiXCR, one row per CDR3 protein. The sample has 700,000 to 900,000 distinct CDR3 sequences; more than 25% are singletons. This sample also belongs to another study, concerning T cells of mothers and their children. That paper states: Detection of persistent microchimeric T cell clones did not occur.

The chain uses TRBV24-1 and TRBJ1-1; 9 positions agree with TRBD1. The clonotype originates from a boy aged 10-17 years in good health. The sequenced sample consisted of blood. CDR3 DNA sequence: TGTGCCACCAGTGATTCCCCGGGACAGGGAGACACTGAAGCTTTCTTT. It yields the protein CATSDSPGQGDTEAFF.